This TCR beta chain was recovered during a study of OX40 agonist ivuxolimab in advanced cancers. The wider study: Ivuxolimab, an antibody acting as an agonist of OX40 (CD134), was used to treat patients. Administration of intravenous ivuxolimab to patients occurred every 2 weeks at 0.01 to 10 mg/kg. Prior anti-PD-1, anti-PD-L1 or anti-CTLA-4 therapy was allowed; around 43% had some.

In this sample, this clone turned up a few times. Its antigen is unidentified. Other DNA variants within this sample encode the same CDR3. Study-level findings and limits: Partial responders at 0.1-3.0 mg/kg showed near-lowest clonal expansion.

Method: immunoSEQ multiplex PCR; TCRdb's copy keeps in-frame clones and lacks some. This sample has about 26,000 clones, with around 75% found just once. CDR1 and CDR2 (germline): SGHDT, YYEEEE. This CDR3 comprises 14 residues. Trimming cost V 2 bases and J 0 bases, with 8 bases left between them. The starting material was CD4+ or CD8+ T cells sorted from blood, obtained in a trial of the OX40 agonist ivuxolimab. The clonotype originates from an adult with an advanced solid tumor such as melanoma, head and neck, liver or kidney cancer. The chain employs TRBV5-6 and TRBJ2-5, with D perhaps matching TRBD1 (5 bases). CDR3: CASSFPRDQETQYF. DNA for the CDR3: TGTGCCAGCAGCTTTCCCAGGGACCAAGAGACCCAGTACTTC. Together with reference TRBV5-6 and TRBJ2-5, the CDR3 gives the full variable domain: DAGVTQSPTHLIKTRGQQVTLRCSPKSGHDTVSWYQQALGQGPQFIFQYYEEEERQRGNFPDRFSGHQFPNYSSELNVNALLLGDSALYLCASSFPRDQETQYFGPGTRLLVL.